A selection of T cell receptor beta chains follows, all from one sample in a study of blood T cell repertoires in COVID-19. Libraries were prepared by immunoSEQ multiplex PCR; TCRdb keeps only in-frame clonotypes and omits some of them. This table holds 250,000 to 350,000 clones, about 90% found once. The sample taken for sequencing was PBMCs or T cells enriched from blood (not recorded which). These receptor sequences come from a woman in her 30s who had recovered from COVID-19. The CDR3 runs from the conserved cysteine through the conserved F or W. Each record gives: J gene, clone size, D gene, V gene, CDR3 DNA, CDR3 protein. D genes are given only for firm matches. Size values are once, few and many counts, or a class for expanded clones, and some rows have none.

J gene: TRBJ2-7
clone size: -
D gene: -
V gene: TRBV30
CDR3 DNA: TGTGCCTGGAGTTTCCAGAACTACGAGCAGTACTTC
CDR3 protein: CAWSFQNYEQYF

J gene: TRBJ2-2
clone size: -
D gene: TRBD2
V gene: TRBV2
CDR3 DNA: TGTGCCAGCAGGAGACTAGCGGGGGGGTATTCCACCGGGGAGCTGTTTTTT
CDR3 protein: CASRRLAGGYSTGELFF

J gene: TRBJ2-5
clone size: -
D gene: TRBD2
V gene: TRBV5-1
CDR3 DNA: TGCGCCAGCAGCTTGGTATTGAACAGCGGGGGGGCCGGAGAGACCCAGTACTTC
CDR3 protein: CASSLVLNSGGAGETQYF

J gene: TRBJ2-7
clone size: once
D gene: -
V gene: TRBV30
CDR3 DNA: TGTGCCTGGAGTCCCCAGAGGGGGGAGGGCTCCTACGAGCAGTACTTC
CDR3 protein: CAWSPQRGEGSYEQYF

J gene: TRBJ2-5
clone size: -
D gene: -
V gene: TRBV21-1
CDR3 DNA: TGTGCCAGCAGCGCCTCCCGGGGCCAAGAGACCCAGTACTTC
CDR3 protein: CASSASRGQETQYF

J gene: TRBJ1-2
clone size: few
D gene: TRBD1
V gene: TRBV29-1
CDR3 DNA: TGCAGCGTTCAGGACAGGGCCGGGGGCTATGGCTACACCTTC
CDR3 protein: CSVQDRAGGYGYTF

J gene: TRBJ1-2
clone size: -
D gene: TRBD1
V gene: TRBV7-3
CDR3 DNA: TGTGCCAGCAGTCTCACAGGGGGCTTTGGCTACACCTTC
CDR3 protein: CASSLTGGFGYTF

J gene: TRBJ2-7
clone size: -
D gene: -
V gene: TRBV3-1/TRBV3-2
CDR3 DNA: TGTGCCAGCAGCCAAGGTCTAGGCGCTGTCGAGCAGTACTTC
CDR3 protein: CASSQGLGAVEQYF

J gene: TRBJ1-3
clone size: few
D gene: -
V gene: TRBV25-1
CDR3 DNA: TGTGCCAGCAGTGAATTAGGTGGCGGTAACTCTGGAAACACCATATATTTT
CDR3 protein: CASSELGGGNSGNTIYF

J gene: TRBJ1-2
clone size: -
D gene: TRBD1
V gene: TRBV7-2
CDR3 DNA: TGTGCCAGCAGCTTAGCGCAGGGGGCAAATAACTATGGCTACACCTTC
CDR3 protein: CASSLAQGANNYGYTF

J gene: TRBJ2-7
clone size: -
D gene: -
V gene: TRBV11-2
CDR3 DNA: TGTGCCAGCAGCTTCTCAGGGGCTACCTACGAGCAGTACTTC
CDR3 protein: CASSFSGATYEQYF

J gene: TRBJ2-1
clone size: -
D gene: TRBD1
V gene: TRBV7-2
CDR3 DNA: TGTGCCAGCAGCTGGTCGGGACAGGGTAGTGATGAGCAGTTCTTC
CDR3 protein: CASSWSGQGSDEQFF

J gene: TRBJ1-1
clone size: -
D gene: TRBD1
V gene: TRBV18
CDR3 DNA: TGTGCCAGCTCACCCGGACAGGGCATCGAAGCTTTCTTT
CDR3 protein: CASSPGQGIEAFF

J gene: TRBJ2-2
clone size: -
D gene: TRBD2
V gene: TRBV3-1/TRBV3-2
CDR3 DNA: TGTGCCAGCAGCCAAATAGCGGGGGAATACACCGGGGAGCTGTTTTTT
CDR3 protein: CASSQIAGEYTGELFF

J gene: TRBJ1-1
clone size: -
D gene: TRBD1
V gene: TRBV11-2
CDR3 DNA: TGTGCCAGCAGCAAACGGACAGGCGGAAACACTGAAGCTTTCTTT
CDR3 protein: CASSKRTGGNTEAFF

J gene: TRBJ2-1
clone size: -
D gene: TRBD2
V gene: TRBV12-3/TRBV12-4
CDR3 DNA: TGTGCCAGCACCACCGGGGGGTACGAGCAGTTCTTC
CDR3 protein: CASTTGGYEQFF

J gene: TRBJ2-2
clone size: -
D gene: -
V gene: TRBV19
CDR3 DNA: TGTGCCAGTAGTATAGGAGCGCGCACCGGGGAGCTGTTTTTT
CDR3 protein: CASSIGARTGELFF

J gene: TRBJ1-2
clone size: once
D gene: -
V gene: TRBV19
CDR3 DNA: TGTGCCAGTACCACCCCCTTGGGGCCTATCTATGGCTACACCTTC
CDR3 protein: CASTTPLGPIYGYTF

J gene: TRBJ1-4
clone size: few
D gene: -
V gene: TRBV7-8
CDR3 DNA: TGTGCCAGCAGCGCGGGACCTGGGAATGAAAAACTGTTTTTT
CDR3 protein: CASSAGPGNEKLFF

J gene: TRBJ1-1
clone size: -
D gene: -
V gene: TRBV25-1
CDR3 DNA: TGTGCCAGCACCCCGGACTTGAACACTGAAGCTTTCTTT
CDR3 protein: CASTPDLNTEAFF

J gene: TRBJ2-5
clone size: -
D gene: TRBD2
V gene: TRBV4-1
CDR3 DNA: TGCGCCAGCAGCCAAGGTAGCGGGGGGGCACAAGAGACCCAGTACTTC
CDR3 protein: CASSQGSGGAQETQYF

J gene: TRBJ1-6
clone size: -
D gene: -
V gene: TRBV11-2
CDR3 DNA: TGTGCCAGCAGCTTGGACAGATATAATTCACCCCTCCACTTT
CDR3 protein: CASSLDRYNSPLHF

J gene: TRBJ2-7
clone size: -
D gene: TRBD1
V gene: TRBV11-1
CDR3 DNA: TGTGCCAGCAGCTTGCCGACCATAGACAGGGGCGAGCAGTACTTC
CDR3 protein: CASSLPTIDRGEQYF

J gene: TRBJ2-5
clone size: -
D gene: TRBD2
V gene: TRBV11-3
CDR3 DNA: TGTGCCAGCAGCACCGGGGGGGCCGGGGAGACCCAGTACTTC
CDR3 protein: CASSTGGAGETQYF

J gene: TRBJ1-1
clone size: -
D gene: -
V gene: TRBV3-1/TRBV3-2
CDR3 DNA: TGTGCCAGCAGTGAACACCCCATGAACACTGAAGCTTTCTTT
CDR3 protein: CASSEHPMNTEAFF

J gene: TRBJ1-1
clone size: -
D gene: TRBD1
V gene: TRBV3-1/TRBV3-2
CDR3 DNA: TGTGCCAGCAGCCAAGCTGGGACAGAAAACACTGAAGCTTTCTTT
CDR3 protein: CASSQAGTENTEAFF

J gene: TRBJ1-5
clone size: -
D gene: -
V gene: TRBV12-3/TRBV12-4
CDR3 DNA: TGTGCCAGCAGTTTCCCCCTCCAGCCCCAGCATTTT
CDR3 protein: CASSFPLQPQHF

J gene: TRBJ1-1
clone size: -
D gene: -
V gene: TRBV27
CDR3 DNA: TGTGCCAGCAGTCTTAGAGAGAACACTGAAGCTTTCTTT
CDR3 protein: CASSLRENTEAFF

J gene: TRBJ1-1
clone size: -
D gene: -
V gene: TRBV5-6
CDR3 DNA: TGTGCCAGCAGCTCCGGACAGACTGACACTGAAGCTTTCTTT
CDR3 protein: CASSSGQTDTEAFF

J gene: TRBJ2-7
clone size: -
D gene: TRBD1
V gene: TRBV29-1
CDR3 DNA: TGCAGCGCCCGTCCCGGGACAGGCTACGAGCAGTACTTC
CDR3 protein: CSARPGTGYEQYF

J gene: TRBJ1-2
clone size: -
D gene: TRBD1
V gene: TRBV18
CDR3 DNA: TGTGCCAGCTCACCGGGACAGGGGGTACAAGGCTACACCTTC
CDR3 protein: CASSPGQGVQGYTF

J gene: TRBJ1-3
clone size: once
D gene: -
V gene: TRBV18
CDR3 DNA: TGTGCCAGCTTCGGCGGGGGAAACACCATATATTTT
CDR3 protein: CASFGGGNTIYF

J gene: TRBJ1-1
clone size: -
D gene: -
V gene: TRBV7-8
CDR3 DNA: TGTGCCAGCAGCTGGGGGCAGGGCACTGAAGCTTTCTTT
CDR3 protein: CASSWGQGTEAFF

J gene: TRBJ2-5
clone size: -
D gene: TRBD2
V gene: TRBV14
CDR3 DNA: TGTGCCAGCAGCCCCCTAGCGGGGGGCCAAGAGACCCAGTACTTC
CDR3 protein: CASSPLAGGQETQYF

J gene: TRBJ2-2
clone size: many
D gene: -
V gene: TRBV6-5
CDR3 DNA: TGTGCCAGCAGCTCAGGGCCCGACACCGGGGAGCTGTTTTTT
CDR3 protein: CASSSGPDTGELFF

J gene: TRBJ1-6
clone size: -
D gene: TRBD1
V gene: TRBV7-2
CDR3 DNA: TGTGCCAGCAGCTCCCAGACAGGGGTTAGTTCACCCCTCCACTTT
CDR3 protein: CASSSQTGVSSPLHF

J gene: TRBJ1-2
clone size: -
D gene: TRBD1
V gene: TRBV5-1
CDR3 DNA: TGCGCCAGCAGCTTGGACGGGACAGGGACGAATGGCTACACCTTC
CDR3 protein: CASSLDGTGTNGYTF

J gene: TRBJ1-6
clone size: -
D gene: -
V gene: TRBV7-9
CDR3 DNA: TGTGCCAGCAGCTCCCTTAATTCACCCCTCCACTTT
CDR3 protein: CASSSLNSPLHF

J gene: TRBJ2-7
clone size: once
D gene: -
V gene: TRBV19
CDR3 DNA: TGTGCCAGTAGTACCGGGACACAACCTTACGAGCAGTACTTC
CDR3 protein: CASSTGTQPYEQYF

J gene: TRBJ1-2
clone size: -
D gene: TRBD1
V gene: TRBV29-1
CDR3 DNA: TGCAGCGTTGATCAGGACAGGGCCCTTCAGGGCTACACCTTC
CDR3 protein: CSVDQDRALQGYTF

J gene: TRBJ2-7
clone size: -
D gene: -
V gene: TRBV11-2
CDR3 DNA: TGTGCCAGCTCTATGGTTGGAGTCTACGAGCAGTACTTC
CDR3 protein: CASSMVGVYEQYF

J gene: TRBJ1-1
clone size: -
D gene: -
V gene: TRBV7-9
CDR3 DNA: TGTGCCAGCAGCTTAGGGCAGGCTGCTGAAGCTTTCTTT
CDR3 protein: CASSLGQAAEAFF

J gene: TRBJ1-1
clone size: -
D gene: TRBD1
V gene: TRBV19
CDR3 DNA: TGTGCCAGTAACCCACAGGGGGTGAACACTGAAGCTTTCTTT
CDR3 protein: CASNPQGVNTEAFF

J gene: TRBJ1-4
clone size: -
D gene: TRBD1
V gene: TRBV3-1/TRBV3-2
CDR3 DNA: TGTGCCAGCAGCCTTCCACAGGGGAAAAGTGAAAAACTGTTTTTT
CDR3 protein: CASSLPQGKSEKLFF

J gene: TRBJ2-3
clone size: -
D gene: TRBD1
V gene: TRBV6-1
CDR3 DNA: TGTGCCAGCAGTGATTCGACAGGGTGGGCGCAGTATTTT
CDR3 protein: CASSDSTGWAQYF

J gene: TRBJ1-5
clone size: few
D gene: TRBD1
V gene: TRBV2
CDR3 DNA: TGTGCCAGCAGTGCCGGGACAGCGCCCAATCAGCCCCAGCATTTT
CDR3 protein: CASSAGTAPNQPQHF

J gene: TRBJ1-1
clone size: -
D gene: TRBD1
V gene: TRBV15
CDR3 DNA: TGTGCCACCAGCAGGCAAGGACAGGCGGCAGGTGAAGCTTTCTTT
CDR3 protein: CATSRQGQAAGEAFF

J gene: TRBJ2-7
clone size: few
D gene: -
V gene: TRBV19
CDR3 DNA: TGTGCCAGTAGTATAGGGATAGGTCCGGGGGCCTACGAGCAGTACTTC
CDR3 protein: CASSIGIGPGAYEQYF

J gene: TRBJ1-5
clone size: -
D gene: -
V gene: TRBV4-2
CDR3 DNA: TGTGCCAGCAGCCAATCCCAGGGCGTGGGTCAGCCCCAGCATTTT
CDR3 protein: CASSQSQGVGQPQHF

J gene: TRBJ2-1
clone size: -
D gene: -
V gene: TRBV30
CDR3 DNA: TGTGCCTGGAGTGAGGGGGTGGGTTACAATGAGCAGTTCTTC
CDR3 protein: CAWSEGVGYNEQFF

J gene: TRBJ1-4
clone size: -
D gene: TRBD1
V gene: TRBV6-6
CDR3 DNA: TGTGCCAGCAGTTCGGACAGGAGCGAAAAACTGTTTTTT
CDR3 protein: CASSSDRSEKLFF

J gene: TRBJ1-4
clone size: few
D gene: -
V gene: TRBV19
CDR3 DNA: TGTGCCAGTAGTAGGGGGGGCGGCGAAAAACTGTTTTTT
CDR3 protein: CASSRGGGEKLFF

J gene: TRBJ1-6
clone size: -
D gene: -
V gene: TRBV30
CDR3 DNA: TGTGCCTGGAGTCGGGGACAAGAAAGCTCCTATAATTCACCCCTCCACTTT
CDR3 protein: CAWSRGQESSYNSPLHF

J gene: TRBJ1-2
clone size: -
D gene: -
V gene: TRBV6-1
CDR3 DNA: TGTGCCAGCAGTGGCTGGGGGGGTAGTAGGAACTATGGCTACACCTTC
CDR3 protein: CASSGWGGSRNYGYTF

J gene: TRBJ2-3
clone size: -
D gene: -
V gene: TRBV4-1
CDR3 DNA: TGCGCCAGCAGCCAAGACAGGGCAGCGAGGAATACGCAGTATTTT
CDR3 protein: CASSQDRAARNTQYF

J gene: TRBJ2-3
clone size: -
D gene: TRBD2
V gene: TRBV6-5
CDR3 DNA: TGTGCCAGCAGTTACATGGGGGGGACAGATACGCAGTATTTT
CDR3 protein: CASSYMGGTDTQYF

J gene: TRBJ1-5
clone size: -
D gene: -
V gene: TRBV10-3
CDR3 DNA: TGTGCCATCAGTGAGTCAGGAGGCAGAAGCAATCAGCCCCAGCATTTT
CDR3 protein: CAISESGGRSNQPQHF

J gene: TRBJ1-6
clone size: -
D gene: -
V gene: TRBV6-5
CDR3 DNA: TGTGCCAGCAGTTCGTGGGGGCCCTATAATTCACCCCTCCACTTT
CDR3 protein: CASSSWGPYNSPLHF

J gene: TRBJ1-1
clone size: -
D gene: TRBD1
V gene: TRBV9
CDR3 DNA: TGTGCCAGCAGCGTCTCGGGACAGGGTTACACTGAAGCTTTCTTT
CDR3 protein: CASSVSGQGYTEAFF